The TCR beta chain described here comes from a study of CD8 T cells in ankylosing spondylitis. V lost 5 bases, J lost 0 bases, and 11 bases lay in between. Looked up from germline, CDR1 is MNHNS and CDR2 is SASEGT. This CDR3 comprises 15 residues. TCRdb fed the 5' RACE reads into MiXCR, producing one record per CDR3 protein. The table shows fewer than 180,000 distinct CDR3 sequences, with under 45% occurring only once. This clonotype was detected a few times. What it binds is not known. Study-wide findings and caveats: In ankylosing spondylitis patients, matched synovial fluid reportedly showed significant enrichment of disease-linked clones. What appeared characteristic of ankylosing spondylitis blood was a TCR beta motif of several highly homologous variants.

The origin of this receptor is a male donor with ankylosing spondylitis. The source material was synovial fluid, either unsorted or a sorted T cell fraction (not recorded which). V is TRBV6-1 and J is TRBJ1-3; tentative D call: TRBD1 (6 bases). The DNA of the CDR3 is TGTGCCAGCAGTCGACAGGTTCTCTCTGGAAACACCATATATTTT. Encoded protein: CASSRQVLSGNTIYF.